The 17 T cell receptor beta chains given below trace back to one sample, sequenced in a study of shared clonotypes between healthy human individuals. Profiling relied on immunoSEQ multiplex PCR, and the TCRdb table lists in-frame clones only, not all of them. The sample shows around 2.1 million clones, roughly 95% of them seen only once. The sequencing input was naive CD4+ T cells sorted from blood. Stated subset: CD45RA+ positively selected. All receptors come from a man younger than 35 in good health.

This CDR3 reads CASSLEPRDSLPTDTQYF. CDR3 sequence (DNA): TGCGCCAGCAGCTTGGAGCCCCGGGACTCCCTGCCCACAGATACGCAGTATTTT. V gene TRBV5-1 combines with J gene TRBJ2-3; possibly TRBD2 for D (6 bases). With 0 bases removed from V and 2 bases from J, the gap between germline ends came to 19 bases. This CDR3 has 18 amino acids. CDR1 is SGHRS and CDR2 is YFSETQ in the germline V gene.

CDR3 region: CASSREATSGPGTQYF. In nucleotides, the CDR3 is TGTGCCAGCAGCCGCGAAGCGACTAGCGGTCCAGGAACCCAGTACTTC. V usage is TRBV7-2 and J usage is TRBJ2-5; TRBD2 aligns across 9 bases. This CDR3 region has 16 residues. V shed 5 bases, J shed 8 bases, and the junction held 15 bases outside the gene matches. Germline CDR1 and CDR2: SGHTA and FQGNSA.

The V gene is TRBV10-3, the J gene TRBJ1-2; 11 bases are a match to TRBD1. Germline assignment: CDR1 ENHRY and CDR2 SYGVKD. The CDR3 runs to 16 residues. The V and J ends lost 2 bases and 5 bases, in that order; junction bases with no gene match: 7. The CDR3 coding sequence is TGTGCCATCAGTGAGCCCCGGACAGGGGGCGCGTATGGCTACACCTTC. It translates to CAISEPRTGGAYGYTF.

As to this clone: Distinct nucleotide sequences in the sample also encode this CDR3. The V and J genes are TRBV27 and TRBJ1-2, with D possibly being TRBD1 (5 bases). The CDR3 loop spans 12 amino acids. With 4 bases removed from V and 8 bases from J, the gap between germline ends came to 11 bases. Germline CDR1 is MNHEY and CDR2 is SMNVEV (reference sequence). The DNA for the CDR3 is TGTGCCAGCAGTTCCCCAGGGTACGGCTACACCTTC. Protein: CASSSPGYGYTF.

The chain recombines TRBV7-2 with TRBJ2-2; D is possibly TRBD2 (5 bases). Trimming removed 5 bases from V and 4 bases from J, with 17 bases in between. CDR3 length: 16 amino acids. Germline V lookup: CDR1 SGHTA, CDR2 FQGNSA. CDR3 nucleotide sequence: TGTGCCAGCAGCCTCCAGTCGAGGGCCGGCACCGGGGAGCTGTTTTTT. The encoded protein is CASSLQSRAGTGELFF. Together with reference TRBV7-2 and TRBJ2-2, the CDR3 gives the full variable domain: GAGVSQSPSNKVTEKGKDVELRCDPISGHTALYWYRQSLGQGLEFLIYFQGNSAPDKSGLPSDRFSAERTGGSVSTLTIQRTQQEDSAVYLCASSLQSRAGTGELFFGEGSRLTVL.

This rearrangement joins TRBV5-1 to TRBJ2-1; TRBD2 matches 8 bases. With V trimmed by 6 bases and J by 5 bases, 16 bases remained unmatched. CDR3 length: 17 amino acids. CDR1 and CDR2 (germline): SGHRS, YFSETQ. In DNA form, the CDR3 reads TGCGCCAGCACCCCGCATAATTCCGGGACTAGGAACAATGAGCAGTTCTTC. Translated: CASTPHNSGTRNNEQFF.

Comment on this clone: The identical CDR3 is also encoded by other nucleotide sequences in the sample. This CDR3 is CASSYRGSPYEQYF. The CDR3 coding sequence is TGTGCCAGCAGTTACCGTGGCAGTCCCTACGAGCAGTACTTC. The chain combines TRBV6-5 with TRBJ2-7, with D unresolved. There are 14 residues in the CDR3. V dropped 2 bases and J dropped 2 bases, with 10 bases sitting between them. Germline loops: CDR1 MNHEY, CDR2 SVGAGI.

This chain connects TRBV5-1 to TRBJ1-2; no firm D call. The length of the CDR3 is 14 residues. Germline CDR1 and CDR2: SGHRS and YFSETQ. V shed 4 bases and J shed 6 bases, with 16 bases lying between them. CDR3: CASSPGGVADGYTF. The CDR3 DNA reads as TGCGCCAGCAGCCCGGGTGGGGTTGCGGATGGCTACACCTTC.

A word on this clone: Other DNA sequences within the sample encode an identical CDR3. The J gene is TRBJ1-2, the V gene TRBV28; no firm D call. Trimming pared 4 bases from V and 5 bases from J, leaving 5 bases between. CDR1 and CDR2 from the germline V gene are MDHEN and SYDVKM. The CDR3 extends over 11 amino acids. CDR3 sequence (DNA): TGTGCCAGCAGTTCGGGTTATGGCTACACCTTC. Amino acids: CASSSGYGYTF.

The rearrangement joins TRBV6-1 to TRBJ2-2; TRBD2 matches at 12 bases. Losses at the gene ends were 2 bases for V and 5 bases for J; bases not matched to a gene: 9. The CDR3 is 18 amino acids. CDR1 is MNHNS, CDR2 SASEGT, per germline. The CDR3 nucleotides are TGTGCCAGCAGTGAAAGGCTAGCGGGAGGGCCAGGGACCGGGGAGCTGTTTTTT. Translation gives CASSERLAGGPGTGELFF.

The genes are TRBV5-8 and TRBJ1-5; D not resolved. Germline CDR1 SGHTS, CDR2 YDEGEE. Trimming shortened V by 0 bases and J by 3 bases, and 13 bases separated the two germline ends. This CDR3 contains 16 residues. The DNA of the CDR3 is TGTGCCAGCAGCTTGGGGCAGAGCGGGTACAATCAGCCCCAGCATTTT. Encoded protein: CASSLGQSGYNQPQHF. The whole variable domain, filled in from reference TRBV5-8 and TRBJ1-5, reads EAGVTQSPTHLIKTRGQQATLRCSPISGHTSVYWYQQALGLGLQFLLWYDEGEERNRGNFPPRFSGRQFPNYSSELNVNALELEDSALYLCASSLGQSGYNQPQHFGDGTRLSIL.

Details on this clone: The same CDR3 can be traced to other DNA sequences in this sample. This rearrangement joins TRBV7-2 to TRBJ1-4, with 9 nucleotides matching TRBD1. CDR1 SGHTA and CDR2 FQGNSA come from the germline V gene. Trimming at V came to 1 base and at J to 5 bases, leaving 2 bases not matched to a gene. The CDR3 has 15 residues. In DNA, the CDR3 is TGTGCCAGCAGCTTAGGTGGACAGGGGAATGAAAAACTGTTTTTT. Translated: CASSLGGQGNEKLFF.

Note on this clone: The sample holds other DNA sequences that translate to the same CDR3. The rearrangement joins TRBV6-5 to TRBJ2-4; TRBD2 is a possible D gene (5 bases). V lost 4 bases and J lost 0, with 10 bases in between. The CDR3 loop spans 15 amino acids. Germline CDR1 is MNHEY and CDR2 is SVGAGI. The CDR3, as DNA: TGTGCCAGCAGTTCCTCGGGATTAGCCAAAAACATTCAGTACTTC. This encodes CASSSSGLAKNIQYF.

The chain couples TRBV5-3 to TRBJ2-5; D possibly corresponds to TRBD1 (5 bases). TRBV5-3 is placed among ORFs of uncertain function. The CDR3 runs to 14 residues. Trimming cost V 0 bases and J 4 bases, with 10 bases left between them. In DNA, the CDR3 is TGTGCCAGAAGCTTGGCACAGGACGGAGAGACCCAGTACTTC. Protein: CARSLAQDGETQYF.

The V gene is TRBV19, the J gene TRBJ1-6; D gene uncertain. The germline CDR1 and CDR2 sequences are LNHDA and SQIVND (reference sequence). The CDR3 runs to 17 residues. V lost 3 bases and J 7 bases, leaving 19 bases between the germline ends. The CDR3 DNA reads TGTGCCAGTAGTATTTCTCCCCCGGGTCAGGCGAATTCACCCCTCCACTTT. Its translation: CASSISPPGQANSPLHF.

The chain carries TRBV28 and TRBJ1-4, with D hard to call. The V gene lost 7 bases and the J gene lost 8 bases, with 17 bases spanning the gap. Germline V gives CDR1 MDHEN, CDR2 SYDVKM. The CDR3 contains 14 residues. CDR3 sequence: CASNLRPVSEKLFF. CDR3 bases: TGTGCCAGCAATCTCAGGCCCGTCTCGGAAAAACTGTTTTTT.

This sequence joins TRBV5-6 and TRBJ1-5; D remains ambiguous. The CDR3 totals 13 residues. V was cut by 4 bases and J by 6 bases, with 11 bases left in between. Germline V gives CDR1 SGHDT, CDR2 YYEEEE. The CDR3 nucleotides read TGTGCCAGCAGCGTCCGAGAAGGTCAGCCCCAGCATTTT. Its protein is CASSVREGQPQHF. Filled out from reference TRBV5-6 and TRBJ1-5, the complete variable domain reads DAGVTQSPTHLIKTRGQQVTLRCSPKSGHDTVSWYQQALGQGPQFIFQYYEEEERQRGNFPDRFSGHQFPNYSSELNVNALLLGDSALYLCASSVREGQPQHFGDGTRLSIL.